The source of this TCR beta chain is a study of blood T cell repertoires in COVID-19. TCRdb's table, derived via immunoSEQ multiplex PCR, lists solely in-frame clones and lacks some. The sample records 60,000 to 90,000 clones, around four fifths being singletons. V was pared by 7 bases and J by 9 bases, with 12 bases between. The CDR3 totals 10 residues. Looked up from germline, CDR1 is SQVTM and CDR2 is ANQGSEA. This TCR came from a man in his 60s with acute or convalescent COVID-19. Sequencing was done on a sample of peripheral blood. This chain links TRBV29-1 with TRBJ1-1; D might be TRBD1 (5 bases). CDR3 in DNA: TGCAGCGGGTCGGAGGGGAAAGCTTTCTTT. This sequence encodes CSGSEGKAFF.